This T cell receptor (beta chain) was captured by sequencing in a study of T cells in narcolepsy. The overall study: Healthy controls were enrolled alongside patients with narcolepsy type 1 or type 2. Study-wide points: HCRT-specific and TRIB2-specific autoreactive clonotypes appeared among same-patient CSF and blood CD4+ clonotypes. Autoreactive clone sequences were missing from some blood memory CD4+ repertoires. Autoreactive clonotypes reportedly recurred in blood of same and different patients, not controls.

This clone occurred once. Its matching antigen is unknown. Sequencing was performed with immunoSEQ multiplex PCR; in TCRdb, only in-frame clones are kept and a portion is missing. The sample includes 20,000 to 25,000 clones, 81% seen only once; the top ten take 4% to 4.5%. This CDR3 has 13 amino acids. Germline CDR1 LNHDA, CDR2 SQIVND (reference sequence). Trimming left V 7 bases short and J 3 bases short, with 12 bases between. The receptor comes from a human donor in good health. The chain is built from TRBV19 and TRBJ1-1; D remains unclear. The specimen was memory (CD45RA-) CD4+ T cells from blood. CDR3 in amino acids: CASMGVRYTEAFF. The CDR3 region has the DNA TGTGCCAGTATGGGAGTCAGATACACTGAAGCTTTCTTT.